The 20 T cell receptor beta chains reported below all come from one sample, sequenced in a study of shared T cell receptors in the human thymus (dated by TCRdb to the early 2020s). Libraries were prepared through the immunoSEQ multiplex PCR assay. TCRdb re-hosts the immuneACCESS table, in-frame sequences only. Its copies lack some clones; in the studies checked, an unresolved V gene accounts for under half of them, and the cause for the rest is not known. Recorded for this sample are 500,000 to 750,000 clones; around 89% of them occurred a single time. Of the sample, about 0.01% is held by the ten largest clones. These sequences were also reported in another study, on human thymus T cells.

Specimen: thymocytes. The receptors originated from a boy under three years old with a congenital heart defect. Donor details come from another sample of the same person, matched by shared clones.

The chain is built from TRBV6-1 and TRBJ2-3; 9 nucleotides align to TRBD2. V lost 6 bases, J lost 2 bases, and 6 bases stayed unmatched. Germline V lookup: CDR1 MNHNS, CDR2 SASEGT. The length of the CDR3 is 15 residues. In DNA, the CDR3 is TGTGCCAGCAGCACCGGGACTAGCTACACAGATACGCAGTATTTT. Its protein product is CASSTGTSYTDTQYF.

The chain joins TRBV28 to TRBJ2-1, with 11 bases that match TRBD2. Trimming removed 6 bases from V and 7 bases from J; junction bases left unmatched: 8. Germline V gives CDR1 MDHEN, CDR2 SYDVKM. The CDR3 totals 15 residues. In nucleotides, the CDR3 is TGTGCCAGCAGCCTCACTAGCGGGAGTACAAATGAGCAGTTCTTC. It yields the protein CASSLTSGSTNEQFF.

V gene TRBV6-5 combines with J gene TRBJ1-1; 8 bases map to TRBD1. Germline V gives CDR1 MNHEY, CDR2 SVGAGI. The CDR3 is 15 residues long. V shed 5 bases, J shed 7 bases, and the junction held 12 bases outside the gene matches. In DNA form, the CDR3 reads TGTGCCAGCAGTCACAACGACAGGGGCCATCATGAAGCTTTCTTT. Translating gives CASSHNDRGHHEAFF.

The chain is built from TRBV27 and TRBJ1-1; the D gene is possibly TRBD1 (6 bases). Trimming shortened V by 1 base and J by 12 bases, and 24 bases separated the two germline ends. Germline CDR1 and CDR2: MNHEY and SMNVEV (reference sequence). CDR3 size: 16 residues. CDR3 region: CASSLWSGGEPEMSFF. CDR3 nucleotide sequence: TGTGCCAGCAGTTTATGGTCGGGGGGCGAGCCTGAAATGTCTTTCTTT.

The CDR3 loop reads CASRDDRGKTEAFF. CDR3 bases: TGTGCCAGCAGAGACGACAGGGGAAAAACTGAAGCTTTCTTT. V is TRBV6-5 and J is TRBJ1-1, with 8 nucleotides matching TRBD1. V was clipped by 6 bases and J by 5 bases; unmatched bases: 8. The CDR3 runs 14 residues. Germline CDR1 reads MNHEY; CDR2 reads SVGAGI.

This clone was detected only once. V is TRBV7-2 and J is TRBJ2-1, with a tentative D call TRBD1 (6 bases). Trimming pared 5 bases from V and 8 bases from J, leaving 22 bases between. The CDR3 runs 16 residues. Germline V gene lookup returns CDR1 SGHTA and CDR2 FQGNSA. The CDR3, as DNA: TGTGCCAGCAGCGCCCGAACAGGGCGGTTCCTCGATGAGCAGTTCTTC. It codes for CASSARTGRFLDEQFF.

This chain connects TRBV7-9 to TRBJ1-2, with D perhaps TRBD1 (6 bases). The germline V gene encodes CDR1 SEHNR and CDR2 FQNEAQ (reference sequence). This CDR3 is 14 amino acids long. The V end lost 2 bases, the J end lost 6 bases, and 13 bases lay between the germline ends. CDR3 amino acids: CASSLMTGTDGYTF. The CDR3 DNA reads TGTGCCAGCAGCTTAATGACAGGCACGGATGGCTACACCTTC.

The rearrangement uses TRBV10-1 and TRBJ2-5; 8 bases are shared with TRBD1. Losses at the gene ends were 4 bases for V and 0 bases for J; bases not matched to a gene: 13. Germline CDR1 reads WNHNN; CDR2 reads SYGVQD (reference sequence). CDR3 length equals 18 residues. CDR3 in amino acids: CASSGPGQEPKYQETQYF. DNA for the CDR3: TGCGCCAGCAGTGGCCCGGGACAGGAGCCAAAGTACCAAGAGACCCAGTACTTC.

The chain joins TRBV14 to TRBJ2-5; 9 bases align to TRBD1. Trimming took 5 bases from V and 5 from J; bases not matched to a gene: 12. CDR3 size: 16 residues. Germline V gene data show CDR1 as SGHDN and CDR2 as FVKESK. The CDR3 region has the DNA TGTGCCAGCAGCTGGGGACAGGGTCGGTCGGAGGAGACCCAGTACTTC. Translating it yields CASSWGQGRSEETQYF.

The CDR3 bases are TGTGCCTGGAGCCACACCCGGCCCACGGAGGGCAGGACTCGCTACGAGCAGTACTTC. Amino acids: CAWSHTRPTEGRTRYEQYF. The chain combines TRBV30 with TRBJ2-7; tentative D call: TRBD2 (6 bases). Germline CDR1 is GTSNPN and CDR2 is SVGIG (reference sequence). V was pared by 3 bases and J by 3 bases, with 30 bases between. The CDR3 loop spans 19 amino acids.

The rearrangement links TRBV6-6 to TRBJ2-7; possible D gene TRBD1, 5 bases. This CDR3 spans 13 amino acids. Germline CDR1 is MNHNY and CDR2 is SVGAGI (reference sequence). V was pared by 6 bases and J by 3 bases, with 12 bases between. CDR3 in DNA: TGTGCCAGCAGAAGCCGGACACGCTACGAGCAGTACTTC. This gives the protein CASRSRTRYEQYF.

The genes are TRBV6-5 and TRBJ1-2, with D unresolved. This CDR3 has 15 amino acids. Trimming stripped 0 bases from V and 8 bases from J, with 16 bases between. Germline V CDR1 and CDR2: MNHEY, SVGAGI. As DNA, the CDR3 is TGTGCCAGCAGTTACTCGAAGTCCACGGAAGCGGGCTACACCTTC. This encodes CASSYSKSTEAGYTF.

In its sample, this clone was seen once. The V and J genes are TRBV5-1 and TRBJ2-1; 8 bases fit TRBD2. In germline, CDR1 is SGHRS, CDR2 YFSETQ. The CDR3 covers 15 residues. V shed 1 base and J 1 base; nucleotides not matched to a gene: 1. The CDR3: CASSLSGRSYNEQFF. The CDR3 nucleotides are TGCGCCAGCAGCTTGAGCGGGAGATCCTACAATGAGCAGTTCTTC.

The chain links TRBV7-6 to TRBJ2-7; 13 bases agree with TRBD2. Germline V gene lookup returns CDR1 SGHVS and CDR2 FNYEAQ. The CDR3 is 22 amino acids. The ends lost 5 bases at V and 0 bases at J; junction bases unmatched: 22. CDR3 region: CASSLGSSGTSGTLGTSYEQYF. The CDR3, as DNA: TGTGCCAGCAGCCTAGGGTCTTCCGGGACTAGCGGGACTCTAGGGACCTCCTACGAGCAGTACTTC.

The V gene is TRBV30, the J gene TRBJ2-7, with 7 bases identical to TRBD2. The V and J ends lost 0 bases and 6 bases, in that order; junction bases with no gene match: 14. Germline CDR1 and CDR2: GTSNPN and SVGIG (reference sequence). The CDR3 consists of 16 residues. For the CDR3, the DNA is TGTGCCTGGAGTGTTTCGGTGGAGGGGAGGGGTCTCGAGCAGTACTTC. Its protein product is CAWSVSVEGRGLEQYF. The full variable domain, completed using reference TRBV30 and TRBJ2-7, is SQTIHQWPATLVQPVGSPLSLECTVEGTSNPNLYWYRQAAGRGLQLLFYSVGIGQISSEVPQNLSASRPQDRQFILSSKKLLLSDSGFYLCAWSVSVEGRGLEQYFGPGTRLTVT.

V usage is TRBV13 and J usage is TRBJ1-2; 11 bases agree with TRBD1. J was trimmed by 4 bases and V by 0 bases; bases with no gene match: 7. The CDR3 contains 17 residues. The V gene's germline CDR1 is PRHDT and CDR2 FYEKMQ (reference sequence). CDR3 nucleotides: TGTGCCAGCAGCTTAGGCCTGGGACAGGGGGATAGCTATGGCTACACCTTC. It translates to CASSLGLGQGDSYGYTF.

The chain couples TRBV4-1 to TRBJ2-1; 9 nucleotides agree with TRBD1. Losses at the gene ends were 4 bases for V and 5 bases for J; bases not matched to a gene: 3. Germline V CDR1 and CDR2: MGHRA, YSYEKL. The CDR3 runs to 14 residues. The chain's CDR3 is CASSLRTGDNEQFF. CDR3 nucleotides: TGCGCCAGCAGCCTCCGGACAGGGGACAATGAGCAGTTCTTC.

The table lists this clone with a count of one. This chain joins TRBV6-1 and TRBJ1-4; TRBD1 might be the D (5 bases). Deletions cut 1 base from V and 3 bases from J, with 12 bases between. The CDR3 consists of 16 residues. Germline loops: CDR1 MNHNS, CDR2 SASEGT. The CDR3 nucleotides are TGTGCCAGCAGTGAAGAGAAGGGGTCGGCTAATGAAAAACTGTTTTTT. This sequence encodes CASSEEKGSANEKLFF.

This clone has just one count. The chain joins TRBV7-2 to TRBJ1-1; weak D call: TRBD1 (5 bases). Trimming took off 5 bases at V and 0 bases at J, with 7 bases between the two ends. CDR3 size: 13 residues. Germline V gene lookup returns CDR1 SGHTA and CDR2 FQGNSA. Written as DNA, the CDR3 is TGTGCCAGCAGCCGACAGTTGAACACTGAAGCTTTCTTT. Residues: CASSRQLNTEAFF.

The V call is TRBV30, the J call TRBJ2-1, with 11 bases that match TRBD2. Trimming at V came to 7 bases and at J to 1 base, leaving 15 bases not matched to a gene. Germline CDR1 and CDR2: GTSNPN and SVGIG (reference sequence). The CDR3 extends over 18 amino acids. The CDR3 DNA follows: TGTGCCTACGAGGGGCCGGGACTAGCGGCCATATCCTACAATGAGCAGTTCTTC. This encodes CAYEGPGLAAISYNEQFF.